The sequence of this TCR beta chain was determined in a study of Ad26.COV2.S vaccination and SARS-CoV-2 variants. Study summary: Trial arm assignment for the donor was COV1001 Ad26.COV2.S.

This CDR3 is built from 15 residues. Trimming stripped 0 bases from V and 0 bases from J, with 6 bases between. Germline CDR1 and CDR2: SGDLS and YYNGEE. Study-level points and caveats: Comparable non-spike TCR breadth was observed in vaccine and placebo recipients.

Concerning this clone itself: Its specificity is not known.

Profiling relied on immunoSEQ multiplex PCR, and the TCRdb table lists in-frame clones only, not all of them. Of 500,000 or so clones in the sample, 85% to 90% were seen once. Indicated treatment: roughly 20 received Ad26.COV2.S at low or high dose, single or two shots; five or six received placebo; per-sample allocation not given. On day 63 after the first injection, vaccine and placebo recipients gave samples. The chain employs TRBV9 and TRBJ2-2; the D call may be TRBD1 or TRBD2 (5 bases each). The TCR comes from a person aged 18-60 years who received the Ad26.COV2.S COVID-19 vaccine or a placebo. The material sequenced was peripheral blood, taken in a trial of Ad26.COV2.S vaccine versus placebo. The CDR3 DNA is TGTGCCAGCAGCGTAGGGGGGTCGAACACCGGGGAGCTGTTTTTT. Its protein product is CASSVGGSNTGELFF.